A selection of T cell receptor beta chains follows, all from one sample in a study of blood T cells in healthy people across ages. TCRdb fed the 5' RACE reads into MiXCR, producing one record per CDR3 protein. The sample carries 1.5 million to 2 million distinct CDR3 sequences, 25% to 30% recorded once. Sequencing was carried out using blood. Every receptor here comes from a woman aged 25 to 39 in good health. Each CDR3 is given with its conserved first and last residue. A D gene is named only where the DNA matches it firmly. Size tells how often a clone was seen (once, few, many) or the class of an expanded clone, and some rows leave it out.

V	J	D	size	CDR3	DNA
TRBV27	TRBJ2-7	.	few	CASPRKKTVAYEQYF	TGTGCCAGCCCCAGGAAAAAGACGGTAGCCTACGAGCAGTACTTC
TRBV7-9	TRBJ2-1	.	many	CASSFVGSASYNEQFF	TGTGCCAGCAGCTTCGTCGGGAGTGCCTCCTACAATGAGCAGTTCTTC
TRBV12-3/TRBV12-4	TRBJ1-1	TRBD1	.	CASGRDRGKPNTEAFF	TGTGCCAGCGGCCGCGACAGGGGAAAACCGAACACTGAAGCTTTCTTT
TRBV19	TRBJ2-7	.	.	CASSTGGQPTSCEQYF	TGTGCCAGTAGTACCGGTGGACAGCCCACGTCCTGCGAGCAGTACTTC
TRBV20-1	TRBJ2-5	.	many	CSVTIQETQYF	TGCAGTGTTACCATCCAAGAGACCCAGTACTTC
TRBV5-1	TRBJ1-5	.	once	CASSPTDGSNQPQHF	TGCGCCAGCAGCCCAACTGACGGTAGCAATCAGCCCCAGCATTTT
TRBV5-1	TRBJ1-5	.	.	CASSLGGTGQPQHF	TGCGCCAGCAGCTTGGGAGGGACGGGTCAGCCCCAGCATTTT
TRBV3-1	TRBJ2-4	.	few	CASSLGWSAKNIQYF	TGTGCCAGCAGCCTTGGGTGGAGCGCTAAAAACATTCAGTACTTC
TRBV20-1	TRBJ1-1	TRBD1	few	CSARQTGGRTEAFF	TGCAGTGCTAGACAGACAGGGGGTAGAACTGAAGCTTTCTTT
TRBV12-3/TRBV12-4	TRBJ2-4	TRBD1	.	CASSRPEGANIQYF	TGTGCCAGCAGTCGACCAGAGGGGGCTAACATTCAGTACTTC
TRBV28	TRBJ1-2	TRBD1	few	CASSPHRGTYGYTF	TGTGCCAGCAGTCCCCACAGGGGGACCTATGGCTACACCTTC
TRBV5-1	TRBJ2-6	.	.	CASSWGLLSSGANVLTF	TGCGCCAGCAGCTGGGGACTTCTGAGCTCTGGGGCCAACGTCCTGACTTTC
TRBV27	TRBJ2-1	TRBD1	.	CASRDRASSWGEQFF	TGTGCCAGCAGAGACAGGGCATCAAGTTGGGGCGAGCAGTTCTTC
TRBV5-1	TRBJ2-7	.	many	CASSFTGEFYEQYF	TGCGCCAGCAGCTTTACCGGGGAGTTCTACGAGCAGTACTTC
TRBV5-6	TRBJ1-1	.	.	CASSLAERNTEAFF	TGTGCCAGCAGCTTGGCCGAGAGAAACACTGAAGCTTTCTTT
TRBV7-2	TRBJ2-4	.	many	CATGFAKNIQYF	TGTGCCACAGGGTTTGCCAAAAACATTCAGTACTTC
TRBV5-1	TRBJ2-7	TRBD1	few	CASSYDTGGYEQYF	TGCGCCAGCAGCTACGACACAGGGGGCTACGAGCAGTACTTC
TRBV6-6	TRBJ1-4	TRBD1	.	CASSTTGAGHEKLFF	TGTGCCAGCAGTACGACAGGGGCCGGTCATGAAAAACTGTTTTTT
TRBV4-1	TRBJ2-6	.	many	CASSQEGSYTLRRGANVLTF	TGCGCCAGCAGCCAAGAGGGGAGTTACACTCTCCGACGAGGGGCCAACGTCCTGACTTTC
TRBV12-3/TRBV12-4	TRBJ1-5	TRBD1	.	CASSLGQSFNQPQHF	TGTGCCAGCAGCTTGGGACAGAGTTTCAATCAGCCCCAGCATTTT
TRBV5-1	TRBJ2-7	.	.	CASSQQVVGVGYEQYF	TGCGCCAGCAGCCAGCAAGTGGTGGGGGTCGGCTACGAGCAGTACTTC
TRBV30	TRBJ2-1	.	few	CAWNGMDEQFF	TGTGCCTGGAATGGGATGGATGAGCAGTTCTTC
TRBV7-9	TRBJ2-6	.	.	CASSSYDEGAVANVLTF	TGTGCCAGCAGCTCGTACGACGAGGGTGCTGTGGCCAACGTCCTGACTTTC
TRBV7-6	TRBJ2-7	.	.	CASSFNYNEQYF	TGTGCCAGCAGCTTTAACTACAATGAGCAGTACTTC
TRBV12-3/TRBV12-4	TRBJ2-5	TRBD1	many	CASSTGTVKETQYF	TGTGCCAGCAGTACCGGGACAGTAAAAGAGACCCAGTACTTC
TRBV30	TRBJ2-5	.	.	CAWSYGFETQYF	TGTGCCTGGAGTTACGGATTTGAGACCCAGTACTTC
TRBV20-1	TRBJ1-1	.	few	CSASGGAVNTEAFF	TGCAGTGCTAGTGGGGGCGCCGTGAACACTGAAGCTTTCTTT
TRBV7-2	TRBJ1-1	TRBD1	few	CASQGAMNTEAFF	TGTGCCAGCCAGGGGGCGATGAACACTGAAGCTTTCTTT
TRBV19	TRBJ2-7	.	.	CASSITGSHEQYF	TGTGCCAGTAGTATTACCGGTTCTCACGAGCAGTACTTC
TRBV6-5	TRBJ1-1	.	.	CASSRAPGTEAFF	TGTGCCAGCAGTAGGGCCCCTGGAACTGAAGCTTTCTTT
TRBV6-6	TRBJ2-3	TRBD2	.	CASSYQGTSGGSEMKDTQYF	TGTGCCAGCAGTTACCAAGGGACTAGCGGGGGTTCCGAAATGAAAGATACGCAGTATTTT
TRBV11-1	TRBJ2-7	TRBD1	.	CASSPTGDSGEQYF	TGTGCCAGCAGCCCGACAGGGGACAGTGGCGAGCAGTACTTC
TRBV5-1	TRBJ2-5	.	.	CASSDQAAETQYF	TGCGCCAGCAGTGATCAGGCGGCGGAGACCCAGTACTTC
TRBV7-2	TRBJ2-5	.	few	CASSLRWGRYNEQYF	TGTGCCAGCAGCTTAAGGTGGGGGAGGTACAATGAGCAGTACTTC
TRBV12-3/TRBV12-4	TRBJ2-4	.	few	CASSSKGLRTNTQYF	TGTGCCAGCAGTTCCAAGGGACTTCGGACAAACACTCAGTACTTC
TRBV27	TRBJ2-1	TRBD1	few	CASSFQTGPFF	TGTGCCAGCAGTTTCCAGACAGGGCCGTTCTTC
TRBV28	TRBJ2-6	.	few	CASSPGGPGANVLTF	TGTGCCAGCAGTCCAGGCGGCCCCGGGGCCAACGTCCTGACTTTC
TRBV18	TRBJ1-1	TRBD1	.	CASSPTRGDAEAFF	TGTGCCAGCTCACCAACCAGGGGGGACGCTGAAGCTTTCTTT
TRBV10-3	TRBJ2-3	TRBD2	.	CASGPSGGTTDTQYF	TGTGCCTCAGGGCCCAGCGGGGGGACCACAGATACGCAGTATTTT
TRBV11-2	TRBJ2-1	TRBD1	few	CASSLDRGQGFNEQFF	TGTGCCAGCAGCTTAGATCGGGGACAGGGTTTCAATGAGCAGTTCTTC
TRBV18	TRBJ2-5	TRBD2	.	CASSPPTSGAETQYF	TGTGCCAGCTCACCACCTACTAGCGGGGCGGAGACCCAGTACTTC
TRBV6-6	TRBJ2-7	.	.	CASSYSRGEEYEQYF	TGTGCCAGCAGTTACTCCCGCGGGGAAGAATACGAGCAGTACTTC
TRBV7-2	TRBJ2-7	TRBD1	.	CASRPQGVTYEQYF	TGTGCCAGCAGGCCGCAGGGGGTAACCTACGAGCAGTACTTC
TRBV5-1	TRBJ1-6	TRBD1	.	CASSLGETGSYNSPLHF	TGCGCCAGCAGCTTGGGCGAGACAGGGTCCTATAATTCACCCCTCCACTTT
TRBV29-1	TRBJ2-4	.	.	CSVGWDHLLAKNIQYF	TGCAGCGTAGGTTGGGACCATCTTCTAGCCAAAAACATTCAGTACTTC
TRBV29-1	TRBJ1-2	TRBD1	.	CSVEDRGTGGVDYGYTF	TGCAGCGTTGAAGATCGCGGGACAGGGGGCGTCGACTATGGCTACACCTTC
TRBV14	TRBJ1-2	.	.	CASSQGARVYGYTF	TGTGCCAGCAGCCAAGGGGCCAGGGTCTATGGCTACACCTTC
TRBV20-1	TRBJ2-3	.	.	CSASGRTDISTDTQYF	TGCAGTGCTAGTGGGAGAACCGATATTAGCACAGATACGCAGTATTTT
TRBV13	TRBJ1-1	.	once	CASSSRVLSPEAFF	TGTGCCAGCAGTAGCCGGGTTTTGAGTCCTGAAGCTTTCTTT
TRBV10-3	TRBJ1-5	TRBD1	few	CATGQGKGVVEPQHF	TGTGCCACCGGACAGGGGAAGGGTGTGGTGGAACCCCAGCATTTT
TRBV12-3/TRBV12-4	TRBJ1-1	.	.	CAGRPPVNTEAFF	TGTGCCGGCAGGCCCCCGGTGAACACTGAAGCTTTCTTT
TRBV7-6	TRBJ2-7	.	few	CASSLAGDTSYEQYF	TGTGCCAGCAGCTTAGCTGGGGACACCTCCTACGAGCAGTACTTC